One sample yielded the 25 T cell receptor beta chains listed below, sequenced in a study of OX40 agonist ivuxolimab in advanced cancers. The library was obtained by the immunoSEQ multiplex PCR assay. Entries here come from immuneACCESS through TCRdb and include only in-frame sequences with V and J called. Some clones fail to appear in such tables; in the studies checked, an unresolved V gene covers under half of the shortfall, and the cause of the remainder is unknown. The sample table records about 41,000 clones; 80% to 90% of these occur just once. The ten largest clones capture approximately 3.6% of the sample. The sequenced sample was CD4+ or CD8+ T cells sorted from blood, obtained in a trial of the OX40 agonist ivuxolimab. The receptors stem from an adult with an advanced solid tumor such as melanoma, head and neck, liver or kidney cancer.

The chain combines TRBV6-5 with TRBJ1-3; D unresolved. The CDR3 totals 15 residues. V lost 6 bases to trimming and J lost 3 bases, with 15 bases between them. Per the germline V gene, CDR1 is MNHEY and CDR2 is SVGAGI. CDR3 amino acids: CASRVSTGNGNTIYF. The CDR3 nucleotides read TGTGCCAGCAGGGTATCGACGGGGAATGGAAACACCATATATTTT.

This rearrangement joins TRBV11-3 to TRBJ2-3; 7 bases map to TRBD2. J was trimmed by 2 bases and V by 3 bases; bases with no gene match: 5. This CDR3 has 15 residues. Germline V gives CDR1 SGHNT, CDR2 YENEEA. CDR3 sequence (DNA): TGTGCCAGCAGCTTTAGCGGGTCACTCACAGATACGCAGTATTTT. Amino acids: CASSFSGSLTDTQYF.

The chain combines TRBV19 with TRBJ2-7; tentatively, D is TRBD2 (5 bases). The germline V gene encodes CDR1 LNHDA and CDR2 SQIVND (reference sequence). This CDR3 contains 13 residues. V was trimmed by 6 bases and J by 2 bases, leaving 11 bases between them. Here the CDR3 DNA reads TGTGCCAGTAGAGGCGGAGGAACCTACGAGCAGTACTTC. It encodes CASRGGGTYEQYF. Combining the CDR3 with reference TRBV19 and TRBJ2-7 gives the whole variable domain DGGITQSPKYLFRKEGQNVTLSCEQNLNHDAMYWYRQDPGQGLRLIYYSQIVNDFQKGDIAEGYSVSREKKESFPLTVTSAQKNPTAFYLCASRGGGTYEQYFGPGTRLTVT.

The genes are TRBV7-2 and TRBJ2-3; no clear D. Trimming took off 1 base at V and 3 bases at J, with 2 bases between the two ends. The CDR3 is 12 amino acids. CDR1 is SGHTA, CDR2 FQGNSA, per germline. The CDR3 bases are TGTGCCAGCAGCTTAGGGACAGATACGCAGTATTTT. It specifies CASSLGTDTQYF.

The rearrangement links TRBV5-1 to TRBJ1-1; TRBD1 matches at 7 bases. J was trimmed by 8 bases and V by 3 bases; bases with no gene match: 7. The V gene's germline CDR1 is SGHRS and CDR2 YFSETQ. CDR3 length: 13 residues. The CDR3 sequence is CASSSGQVSEAFF. DNA for the CDR3: TGCGCCAGCAGCTCAGGACAGGTTTCAGAAGCTTTCTTT.

The rearrangement links TRBV9 to TRBJ2-3; D may be TRBD2 (5 bases). Germline lookup yields CDR1 SGDLS and CDR2 YYNGEE. Trimming shortened V by 0 bases and J by 1 base, and 9 bases separated the two germline ends. This CDR3 comprises 15 residues. Here the CDR3 DNA reads TGTGCCAGCAGCGTAGAGGCGGGCGGCACAGATACGCAGTATTTT. Translated, it gives CASSVEAGGTDTQYF.

The chain couples TRBV18 to TRBJ2-7; D remains unclear. V lost 2 bases, J lost 3 bases, and 5 bases lay in between. Germline loops: CDR1 KGHSH, CDR2 LQKENI. This CDR3 has 12 amino acids. The CDR3 DNA sequence: TGTGCCAGCTCACCAGACCGCTACGAGCAGTACTTC. It is translated as CASSPDRYEQYF.

V usage is TRBV4-2 and J usage is TRBJ2-2; D is unclear. This CDR3 spans 15 amino acids. V lost 3 bases and J lost 6, with 14 bases in between. The germline V gene encodes CDR1 LGHNA and CDR2 YNFKEQ. CDR3 DNA sequence: TGTGCCAGCAGCCACGGCGGAACCACCTCCGGGGAGCTGTTTTTT. It specifies CASSHGGTTSGELFF.

The chain links TRBV11-3 to TRBJ1-1; D ambiguous. Germline V gene sequence: CDR1 SGHNT, CDR2 YENEEA. Trimming stripped 1 base from V and 1 base from J, with 7 bases between. The CDR3 is 14 residues long. The CDR3 DNA is TGTGCCAGCAGCTTAGGTACCGGGAACACTGAAGCTTTCTTT. Translation: CASSLGTGNTEAFF.

This chain joins TRBV6-5 and TRBJ2-3, with 7 bases fitting TRBD2. This CDR3 contains 15 residues. Germline values: CDR1 MNHEY, CDR2 SVGAGI. V lost 2 bases and J lost 11; bases outside the gene matches: 13. The CDR3, as DNA: TGTGCCAGCAGTTACACGCTTGGGAGCGGGACTAAGCAGTATTTT. Residues: CASSYTLGSGTKQYF.

J is TRBJ1-3 and V is TRBV25-1, with D hard to call. This CDR3 has 14 amino acids. The V gene lost 3 bases and the J gene lost 0 bases, with 6 bases spanning the gap. The germline V gene has CDR1 MGHDK and CDR2 SYGVNS. CDR3 residues: CASSDPVSGNTIYF. Here the CDR3 DNA reads TGTGCCAGCAGTGATCCAGTCTCTGGAAACACCATATATTTT.

The table lists this clone with a count of one. The chain combines TRBV2 with TRBJ2-3; 7 nucleotides align to TRBD2. V was pared by 4 bases and J by 2 bases, with 6 bases of the junction left unmatched. This CDR3 spans 15 amino acids. Germline V CDR1 and CDR2: SNHLY, FYNNEI. The CDR3 here is CASSGGGRLTDTQYF. The CDR3 nucleotides read TGTGCCAGCAGTGGGGGGGGACGCCTCACAGATACGCAGTATTTT.

The rearrangement links TRBV28 to TRBJ2-7, with D perhaps TRBD1 or TRBD2 (6 bases each). The CDR3 loop spans 14 amino acids. The germline V and J ends were trimmed by 8 bases and 1 base, with 15 bases remaining between them. Germline V lookup: CDR1 MDHEN, CDR2 SYDVKM. CDR3 sequence (DNA): TGTGCCAGCTTTGGGCCGGGGGCATCCTACGAGCAGTACTTC. As protein: CASFGPGASYEQYF.

This clone was counted a few times. This chain links TRBV19 with TRBJ2-5; D remains unclear. CDR3 length equals 15 residues. V was clipped by 6 bases and J by 1 base, with 15 bases between them. The germline V gene encodes CDR1 LNHDA and CDR2 SQIVND (reference sequence). The CDR3 DNA reads as TGTGCCAGTAGCTACGCCGGACGATTCCAAGAGACCCAGTACTTC. Protein: CASSYAGRFQETQYF. Full variable domain (rest looked up from reference TRBV19 and TRBJ2-5): DGGITQSPKYLFRKEGQNVTLSCEQNLNHDAMYWYRQDPGQGLRLIYYSQIVNDFQKGDIAEGYSVSREKKESFPLTVTSAQKNPTAFYLCASSYAGRFQETQYFGPGTRLLVL.

This chain connects TRBV27 to TRBJ1-6; a weak D match, TRBD1 (5 bases). Germline V CDR1 and CDR2: MNHEY, SMNVEV (reference sequence). V lost 2 bases and J 12 bases, leaving 14 bases between the germline ends. The CDR3 spans 14 residues. The CDR3 nucleotides read TGTGCCAGCAGTTTAGGGCAGGGTGGACTACCCCTCCACTTT. Translated: CASSLGQGGLPLHF.

CDR3 in amino acids: CASSFRETEAFF. The CDR3, as DNA: TGTGCCAGCAGCTTTAGGGAGACTGAAGCTTTCTTT. The V gene is TRBV5-4, the J gene TRBJ1-1; D is unclear. Germline-derived CDR1 and CDR2 are SGHNT and YYREEE (reference sequence). V was trimmed by 2 bases and J by 5 bases, leaving 7 bases between them. CDR3 size: 12 residues.

V and J are TRBV18 and TRBJ2-1; D might be TRBD2 (5 bases). Germline V gene lookup returns CDR1 KGHSH and CDR2 LQKENI. This CDR3 has 14 amino acids. The germline V and J ends were trimmed by 4 bases and 10 bases, with 17 bases remaining between them. The chain's CDR3 is CASSQLLGSLEQFF. For the CDR3, the DNA is TGTGCCAGCTCACAACTACTAGGCTCCTTAGAGCAGTTCTTC.

There are a few counts of this clone. The V gene is TRBV5-1, the J gene TRBJ1-1, with D perhaps TRBD1 (5 bases). The CDR3 extends over 14 amino acids. The germline V gene has CDR1 SGHRS and CDR2 YFSETQ. Between the trimmed V and J ends, which lost 0 bases and 4 bases, there was a span of 10 bases. The CDR3 nucleotides are TGCGCCAGCAGCTTGGAGGGGAGGGCCACTGAAGCTTTCTTT. Translated: CASSLEGRATEAFF.

The chain uses TRBV7-9 and TRBJ1-5; possible D gene TRBD1, 5 bases. Per germline, CDR1 SEHNR and CDR2 FQNEAQ (reference sequence). This CDR3 contains 18 residues. The germline V and J ends were trimmed by 1 base and 0 bases, with 16 bases remaining between them. CDR3 DNA sequence: TGTGCCAGCAGCTTAGTTCAGGGTGTCTTTTATAGCAATCAGCCCCAGCATTTT. Its protein is CASSLVQGVFYSNQPQHF.

This sequence joins TRBV5-4 and TRBJ2-3; D gene unclear. Per the germline V gene, CDR1 is SGHNT and CDR2 is YYREEE (reference sequence). The V and J ends lost 1 base and 5 bases respectively, with 5 bases between them. The CDR3 runs to 12 residues. The CDR3 region has the DNA TGTGCCAGCAGCTTGCAGCAAGATACGCAGTATTTT. Amino acid sequence: CASSLQQDTQYF.

This rearrangement joins TRBV9 to TRBJ2-6; tentatively, D is TRBD1 or TRBD2 (5 bases each). Trimming cost V 4 bases and J 4 bases, with 15 bases left between them. CDR3 size: 16 residues. CDR1 is SGDLS and CDR2 is YYNGEE in the germline V gene. CDR3 DNA sequence: TGTGCCAGCAGCCCACGGGGTGGGGCCGGGGCCAACGTCCTGACTTTC. Amino acids: CASSPRGGAGANVLTF.

The gene calls are TRBV10-2 and TRBJ1-4, with D perhaps matching TRBD1 (5 bases). CDR1 is WSHSY, CDR2 SAAADI, per germline. V shed 9 bases and J shed 5 bases, with 16 bases lying between them. The CDR3 contains 14 residues. This chain's CDR3 is CASKSGGSNEKLFF. The CDR3 DNA sequence: TGCGCCAGTAAGTCTGGGGGATCAAATGAAAAACTGTTTTTT.

On this clone: The junction differs from germline at one of its ends, possibly a read error. The chain employs TRBV5-3 and TRBJ2-7; D call uncertain. Being an ORF, TRBV5-3 has a function that is uncertain. This CDR3 region has 14 residues. The DNA of the CDR3 is TGTGCCAGCAGCTCTGGCTCCCGCCAATACGAGCAGTACTTC. Its translation is CASSSGSRQYEQYF.

CDR3 nucleotide sequence: TGTGCCAGCAGCACCGGACTAGCTAACCATGAGCAGTTCTTC. Protein sequence: CASSTGLANHEQFF. The rearrangement joins TRBV7-2 to TRBJ2-1; TRBD2 agrees at 8 bases. CDR1 is SGHTA, CDR2 FQGNSA, per germline. V gave up 5 bases and J gave up 8 bases; unmatched junction bases: 8. The CDR3 loop spans 14 amino acids.

The gene calls are TRBV19 and TRBJ2-1, with D maybe TRBD1 (6 bases). The CDR3 sequence is 13 residues long. The V gene's germline CDR1 is LNHDA and CDR2 SQIVND (reference sequence). V shed 0 bases and J shed 13 bases, with 13 bases lying between them. The CDR3 DNA follows: TGTGCCAGTAGTATAGACAGGGGCGAGTCCCAGTTCTTC. Encoded protein: CASSIDRGESQFF.